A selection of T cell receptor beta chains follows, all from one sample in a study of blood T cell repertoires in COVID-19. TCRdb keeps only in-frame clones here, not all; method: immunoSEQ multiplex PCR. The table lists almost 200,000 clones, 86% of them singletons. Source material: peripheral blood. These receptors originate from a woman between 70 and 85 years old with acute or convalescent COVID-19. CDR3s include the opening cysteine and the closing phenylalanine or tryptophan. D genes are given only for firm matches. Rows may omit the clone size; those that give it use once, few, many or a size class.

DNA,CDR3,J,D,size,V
TGCAGTGCTAGCGCGACTAGCGGCCAGTACTTC,CSASATSGQYF,TRBJ2-5,TRBD2,once,TRBV20-1
TGTGCCAGCCGAGGGACAGGGGGCGCAAACACTGAAGCTTTCTTT,CASRGTGGANTEAFF,TRBJ1-1,TRBD1,NA,TRBV28
TGTGCCAGCAGTGGAAGCGGGAGGACAGATACGCAGTATTTT,CASSGSGRTDTQYF,TRBJ2-3,TRBD2,NA,TRBV6-2/TRBV6-3
TGTGCCAGCAGTGGGACAGGGGGCCAAGAGACCCAGTACTTC,CASSGTGGQETQYF,TRBJ2-5,TRBD1,NA,TRBV25-1
TGTGCCAGCAGCCTGGGACTAGCGGGGCAAGAGACCCAGTACTTC,CASSLGLAGQETQYF,TRBJ2-5,TRBD2,NA,TRBV5-6
TGCGCCAGCAGCCAAGATGGGACAGGCGGTCTTGCCAATGGCTACACCTTC,CASSQDGTGGLANGYTF,TRBJ1-2,TRBD1,NA,TRBV4-1
TGCGCCAGCAGAGGGGAGGCGAACACTGAAGCTTTCTTT,CASRGEANTEAFF,TRBJ1-1,NA,NA,TRBV5-1
TGTGCCAGCAGCGGGCAGGGGGCGGGGTACGAGCAGTACTTC,CASSGQGAGYEQYF,TRBJ2-7,TRBD1,NA,TRBV11-2
TGTGCCAGCAGCTTGGGACTAGCGGGTGCCTCCTACGAGCAGTACTTC,CASSLGLAGASYEQYF,TRBJ2-7,TRBD2,NA,TRBV5-5
TGTGCCAGCAGCCGCAGGGACAGTATATCACCCCTCCACTTT,CASSRRDSISPLHF,TRBJ1-6,TRBD1,NA,TRBV6-5
TGTGCCAGTAGTATTGGTTCGGGGTTCAACGAAAAACTGTTTTTT,CASSIGSGFNEKLFF,TRBJ1-4,NA,NA,TRBV19
TGTGCCACGAGGGGAAAAACAGGGGGCTTGGACACTGAAGCTTTCTTT,CATRGKTGGLDTEAFF,TRBJ1-1,TRBD1,NA,TRBV10-3
TGTGCCACCAGTGATTTCACTAGCGGGAGCACAGATACGCAGTATTTT,CATSDFTSGSTDTQYF,TRBJ2-3,TRBD2,few,TRBV24-1
TGCGCCAGCAGCCCAAGCCCGACAACTAATGAAAAACTGTTTTTT,CASSPSPTTNEKLFF,TRBJ1-4,NA,once,TRBV4-1
TGTGCCAGCAGCTTTCAGGGAAGCTCCTACAATGAGCAGTTCTTC,CASSFQGSSYNEQFF,TRBJ2-1,NA,NA,TRBV5-8
TGTGCCAGCAGTCCCAGACTAGCGGGACCCTCTGGGGCCAACGTCCTGACTTTC,CASSPRLAGPSGANVLTF,TRBJ2-6,TRBD2,once,TRBV9
TGTGCCAGCATTGGACAGAGGGGAAAACTGTTTTTT,CASIGQRGKLFF,TRBJ1-4,NA,NA,TRBV2
TGTGCCAGCAGCGCAGACAGTAGGAATGAGCAGTTCTTC,CASSADSRNEQFF,TRBJ2-1,NA,NA,TRBV9
TGTGCCAGCAGCCAAGACCTAACCGGGGGTGGCTACACCTTC,CASSQDLTGGGYTF,TRBJ1-2,NA,NA,TRBV4-2
TGCGCCAGCAGGCTAGGTGGAGGGGCCCAGTACTTC,CASRLGGGAQYF,TRBJ2-5,NA,NA,TRBV10-2
TGCGCCAGCAGCTTATGGACAGGGAACACTGAAGCTTTCTTT,CASSLWTGNTEAFF,TRBJ1-1,TRBD1,NA,TRBV5-1
TGTGCCAGCTCTTCCTCGAGCACAGATACGCAGTATTTT,CASSSSSTDTQYF,TRBJ2-3,NA,NA,TRBV13
TGTGCCATCAGGACTAGCGGGGGGCGATCAGATACGCAGTATTTT,CAIRTSGGRSDTQYF,TRBJ2-3,TRBD2,once,TRBV10-3
TGTGCCAGCTCACCACCCAGGGGAATCACCTACGAGCAGTACTTC,CASSPPRGITYEQYF,TRBJ2-7,NA,NA,TRBV18
TGTGCCAGCAGCGGGCCCTCAGGGGCCTCTGGAAACACCATATATTTT,CASSGPSGASGNTIYF,TRBJ1-3,NA,NA,TRBV5-8
TGTGCCAGCAGCGAAGGGACAGGAGGGTATGAGCAGTTCTTC,CASSEGTGGYEQFF,TRBJ2-1,TRBD1,NA,TRBV2
TGTGCCAGCAGTTTAACGATCAGCGGGAGGGCCTCGGACAATGAGCAGTTCTTC,CASSLTISGRASDNEQFF,TRBJ2-1,TRBD2,NA,TRBV27
TGCGCCAGCAGCTTGGAGGGACAGTCTAATGAAAAACTGTTTTTT,CASSLEGQSNEKLFF,TRBJ1-4,TRBD1,NA,TRBV5-1
TGTGCCAGCAGCACACAGGGCCACTATGGCTACACCTTC,CASSTQGHYGYTF,TRBJ1-2,NA,NA,TRBV11-2
TGTGCCAGCAGTTACAGGAGGGGAAACACCATATATTTT,CASSYRRGNTIYF,TRBJ1-3,NA,few,TRBV6-5
TGTGCCAGCTCACGGGGGGTGAGCAATGAGCAGTTCTTC,CASSRGVSNEQFF,TRBJ2-1,NA,NA,TRBV18
TGCAGCGGTGGACAGGAGTATGGCTACACCTTC,CSGGQEYGYTF,TRBJ1-2,TRBD1,NA,TRBV29-1
TGTGCCAGTAGCACCGGGACTAGCGGGGGGTCAGGCTCCTACAATGAGCAGTTCTTC,CASSTGTSGGSGSYNEQFF,TRBJ2-1,TRBD2,NA,TRBV19
TGTGCCAGCTCACCTAATAGCAATCAGCCCCAGCATTTT,CASSPNSNQPQHF,TRBJ1-5,NA,few,TRBV18
TGTGCCAGTTCGACACAATTAAACACCGGGGAGCTGTTTTTT,CASSTQLNTGELFF,TRBJ2-2,NA,NA,TRBV7-9
TGCGCCAGCAGTTCTCTATATGAGCAGTTCTTC,CASSSLYEQFF,TRBJ2-1,NA,NA,TRBV10-2
TGTGCCAGCAGCGTTCCTGGGACAGGGTTGGCCTACAATGAGCAGTTCTTC,CASSVPGTGLAYNEQFF,TRBJ2-1,TRBD1,NA,TRBV9
TGTGCCAGCAGCGCGGGACAGGGGGCGCGTAACACCATATATTTT,CASSAGQGARNTIYF,TRBJ1-3,TRBD1,NA,TRBV7-2
TGTGCCAGCAGTTTGCGCTTCGTCGGCTATGGCTACACCTTC,CASSLRFVGYGYTF,TRBJ1-2,NA,NA,TRBV27
TGTGCCAGCAGCCCGGGACAGCAAAACATTCAGTACTTC,CASSPGQQNIQYF,TRBJ2-4,TRBD1,once,TRBV5-4
TGCGCCAGCAGCTTGTTAGCTAGCGGCAACACCGGGGAGCTGTTTTTT,CASSLLASGNTGELFF,TRBJ2-2,TRBD2,NA,TRBV5-1
TGTGCCAGCAGTTCCATCGGACAGGGTAACACTGAAGCTTTCTTT,CASSSIGQGNTEAFF,TRBJ1-1,TRBD1,few,TRBV27
TGCGCCAGCAGCCCTAGGACAGGGGGCGAAGGCTATGGCTACACCTTC,CASSPRTGGEGYGYTF,TRBJ1-2,TRBD1,NA,TRBV5-1
TGTGCCAGCAGCCAGGAGACTAGCGGGGGGGGCAAACTAGCCAAAAACATTCAGTACTTC,CASSQETSGGGKLAKNIQYF,TRBJ2-4,TRBD2,NA,TRBV2
TGTGCCAGCAGCCCAGGGGGCGGCTTGGGCTATGGCTACACCTTC,CASSPGGGLGYGYTF,TRBJ1-2,TRBD1,NA,TRBV28
TGTGCCAGCAGCTTAGATGAGGGAAAAGGGGGCTACACCTTC,CASSLDEGKGGYTF,TRBJ1-2,NA,NA,TRBV11-2
TGTGCCAGCAGCCCGAGGTACGGTATGAACACTGAAGCTTTCTTT,CASSPRYGMNTEAFF,TRBJ1-1,NA,NA,TRBV7-9
TGTGCCAGCAGCTTAGGGACAGGCAACACTGAAGCTTTCTTT,CASSLGTGNTEAFF,TRBJ1-1,TRBD1,NA,TRBV11-3
TGTGCCAGCAGTTTGATGGGACAGGGTGGCCTCGAGCAGTACTTC,CASSLMGQGGLEQYF,TRBJ2-7,TRBD1,NA,TRBV28
TGTGCCAGCATGACGGCCAGCGCCTACGAGCAGTACTTC,CASMTASAYEQYF,TRBJ2-7,NA,NA,TRBV6-5
TGTGCCATCAGTGGGGGAACAGGGGGACTCAATCAGCCCCAGCATTTT,CAISGGTGGLNQPQHF,TRBJ1-5,TRBD1,NA,TRBV10-3
TGTGCCAGCAGCTCCGGGACTAGTTACGAGCAGTACTTC,CASSSGTSYEQYF,TRBJ2-7,TRBD2,NA,TRBV7-8
TGTGCTAGTGGTAACCCCAGCGGGGGGGGTTACAATGAGCAGTTCTTC,CASGNPSGGGYNEQFF,TRBJ2-1,TRBD2,NA,TRBV12-5
TGTGCCAGCAGCCCCCGGGGGTCTGGAAACACCATATATTTT,CASSPRGSGNTIYF,TRBJ1-3,NA,NA,TRBV11-2
TGTGCCAGCAGTTCGGACAGGGGAAATGAAAAACTGTTTTTT,CASSSDRGNEKLFF,TRBJ1-4,TRBD1,NA,TRBV6-5
TGCACCAGCAGCCAAGATCCGAGTCATGATAATACGCAGTATTTT,CTSSQDPSHDNTQYF,TRBJ2-3,NA,NA,TRBV1
TGTGCCAGCAGCTGGCAGGGCTCAAATTCACCCCTCCACTTT,CASSWQGSNSPLHF,TRBJ1-6,NA,NA,TRBV7-6
TGTGCCAGCAGTGCGGACAGCAAAAACATTCAGTACTTC,CASSADSKNIQYF,TRBJ2-4,NA,NA,TRBV11-3
TGTGCCAGCAGCGCCGCGGCTAGCGGTTTCCAAGAGACCCAGTACTTC,CASSAAASGFQETQYF,TRBJ2-5,TRBD2,NA,TRBV9